This is a list of T cell receptor beta chains from one sample in a study of PD-1 blockade in classical Hodgkin lymphoma. This table comes from immunoSEQ multiplex PCR, and its TCRdb copy is limited to in-frame clones, with some not included. The sample carries about 37,000 clones, over 65% recorded once. Source: peripheral blood mononuclear cells (PBMCs), taken before the second cycle of nivolumab. The receptors here all came from a human donor with classical Hodgkin lymphoma. CDR3s include the opening cysteine and the closing phenylalanine or tryptophan. A D gene is named only where the DNA matches it firmly. Clone size, where shown, is once, few, many, or a class for clones that have expanded.

NA,NA,TRBV4-3,TRBJ1-1,TGCGCCAGCAGCCTTTTCGGGGGAGGCGGGGGCACTGAAGCTTTCTTT,CASSLFGGGGGTEAFF
NA,NA,TRBV5-5,TRBJ2-2,TGTGCCAGCAGCTTGGGTACCGGGACCCCGAACACCGGGGAGCTGTTTTTT,CASSLGTGTPNTGELFF
once,NA,TRBV28,TRBJ2-5,TGTGCCAGCAGTTTGGGGGGTCGAGGCCCGGAGACCCAGTACTTC,CASSLGGRGPETQYF
once,TRBD1,TRBV11-2,TRBJ1-4,TGTGCCAGCAGTTCCAATCCCGGGACAGGGATTGAAAAACTGTTTTTT,CASSSNPGTGIEKLFF
few,NA,TRBV18,TRBJ1-1,TGTGCCAGCTCACCGGACGGACAGAACACTGAAGCTTTCTTT,CASSPDGQNTEAFF
NA,NA,TRBV10-3,TRBJ2-7,TGTGCCATCAGTGAGTCGGTGGGGGAGTCCTACGAGCAGTACTTC,CAISESVGESYEQYF
few,NA,TRBV11-2,TRBJ2-1,TGTGCCAGCAGCCTCGAGGCCCCGGTGGGGAATGAGCAGTTCTTC,CASSLEAPVGNEQFF
few,TRBD2,TRBV7-7,TRBJ2-3,TGTGCCAGCAGCTTAATGGGCGGGGGGGCCTCAGATACGCAGTATTTT,CASSLMGGGASDTQYF
NA,NA,TRBV5-1,TRBJ2-3,TGCGCCAGCAGCTTGGAGGGGTCCGGCACAGATACGCAGTATTTT,CASSLEGSGTDTQYF
NA,NA,TRBV5-6,TRBJ2-7,TGTGCCAGCAGCTTGGCCGGGGGAGAGCAGTACTTC,CASSLAGGEQYF
few,TRBD2,TRBV7-9,TRBJ2-3,TGTGCCAGCACCACCGGGACTAGTCGCGCAGATACGCAGTATTTT,CASTTGTSRADTQYF
NA,NA,TRBV23-1,TRBJ1-4,TGCGCCGGCCGCACCGGGACACCACCGGAAAAACTGTTTTTT,CAGRTGTPPEKLFF
NA,NA,TRBV19,TRBJ2-5,TGTGCCAGTAGTATAGATCTCGAGACCCAGTACTTC,CASSIDLETQYF
NA,NA,TRBV7-2,TRBJ2-6,TGTGCCAGCAGTCCAAAAGCGGCGCCCTCTGGGGCCAACGTCCTGACTTTC,CASSPKAAPSGANVLTF
medium-sized,NA,TRBV2,TRBJ1-1,TGTGCCAGTAGAATGAGACAGGCGAACACTGAAGCTTTCTTT,CASRMRQANTEAFF
NA,TRBD1,TRBV27,TRBJ1-2,TGTGCCAGCAGTCCATGGACAGGTTGGGGCTACACCTTC,CASSPWTGWGYTF
NA,NA,TRBV7-9,TRBJ2-2,TGTGCCAGCAGGAGGGCGAGGTTGTACACCGGGGAGCTGTTTTTT,CASRRARLYTGELFF
NA,NA,TRBV18,TRBJ1-3,TGTGCCAGCTCACAACAGGGATGGGGAAACACCATATATTTT,CASSQQGWGNTIYF
NA,TRBD1,TRBV7-2,TRBJ2-3,TGTGCCAGCAGCTTAGTAGGGACAGGGCTTCCAGATACGCAGTATTTT,CASSLVGTGLPDTQYF
NA,NA,TRBV7-2,TRBJ2-5,TGTGCCAGCAACCGAGAGGAAGGAGAGACCCAGTACTTC,CASNREEGETQYF
few,NA,TRBV2,TRBJ2-2,TGTGCCAGCAGTGTAATGGGACAGAACACCGGGGAGCTGTTTTTT,CASSVMGQNTGELFF
NA,TRBD2,TRBV7-7,TRBJ2-5,TGTGCCAGCAGCTTAGGACTAGCGGGGGGCCAAGAGACCCAGTACTTC,CASSLGLAGGQETQYF
NA,NA,TRBV5-1,TRBJ2-1,TGCGCCAGCAGCCTATCTACCGGGACCCTGAGAAATGAGCAGTTCTTC,CASSLSTGTLRNEQFF
NA,NA,TRBV27,TRBJ2-7,TGTGCCAGCAGTTTAAAGGGTCCGGGTTTTCTTTCCTACGAGCAGTACTTC,CASSLKGPGFLSYEQYF
NA,NA,TRBV7-6,TRBJ1-4,TGTGCCAGCAGCCGGGCGGTCCCAGCAACTAATGAAAAACTGTTTTTT,CASSRAVPATNEKLFF
once,NA,TRBV7-9,TRBJ1-4,TGTGCCAGCAGCCATGCAGGGGTCACTAATGAAAAACTGTTTTTT,CASSHAGVTNEKLFF
NA,TRBD1,TRBV11-2,TRBJ1-1,TGTGCCAGCAGCCGCCTGGCAGGGGGAAGATCTTTCTTT,CASSRLAGGRSFF
NA,TRBD1,TRBV6-6,TRBJ1-5,TGTGCCAGCACCAAGGGGACAGGGGTCAATCAGCCCCAGCATTTT,CASTKGTGVNQPQHF
few,TRBD1,TRBV11-2,TRBJ2-3,TGTGCCAGCAGCTCCCTCCGGGACAGGGCTGATGGGAGCACAGATACGCAGTATTTT,CASSSLRDRADGSTDTQYF
NA,NA,TRBV4-1,TRBJ1-5,TGCGCCAGCAGCCAAGATGAAAGCAATCAGCCCCAGCATTTT,CASSQDESNQPQHF
NA,NA,TRBV5-1,TRBJ2-7,TGCGCCAGCAGCCCCCAGGGTAGTACCGACGAGCAGTACTTC,CASSPQGSTDEQYF
NA,TRBD1,TRBV7-9,TRBJ2-2,TGTGCCAGCAGCTCCTGGGACAGGGGGTGGACCGGGGAGCTGTTTTTT,CASSSWDRGWTGELFF
NA,NA,TRBV5-1,TRBJ1-2,TGCGCCAGCAGCTTGGGCAGGGGCTACGGCTACACCTTC,CASSLGRGYGYTF
NA,NA,TRBV12-2,TRBJ2-7,TGTGCAAGTCGCTTAGCGCGGGACAGGGGCAGCGAGCAGTACTTC,CASRLARDRGSEQYF